This passage covers 9 T cell receptor beta chains from one sample sequenced in a study of CD4 T cells in relation to SARS-CoV-2 and coronaviruses (dated by TCRdb to about 2021). Receptor amplification or capture employed the immunoSEQ multiplex PCR assay. TCRdb limited this immuneACCESS table to in-frame rearrangements with V and J called. A share of clones is missing; checked studies link under half to unresolved V genes, and the rest is unexplained. The sample table contains tens of thousands of clones; only one count was recorded for 88% of them. The biggest ten clones account for roughly 9% of the sample. The sequenced sample was memory CD4+ T cells from PBMCs. The sample's cell subset or site label is to be understood as: memory (non-naive) CD4+ T cells. These TCRs come from an adult with COVID-19.

This chain links TRBV6-1 with TRBJ2-5, with 13 bases lining up with TRBD2. With V trimmed by 1 base and J by 4 bases, 3 bases remained unmatched. Germline-derived CDR1 and CDR2 are MNHNS and SASEGT. This CDR3 region has 16 residues. CDR3 in DNA: TGTGCCAGCAGTGAAGTGACTAGCGGGGGGAGAGAGACCCAGTACTTC. Translation gives CASSEVTSGGRETQYF.

The chain joins TRBV6-5 to TRBJ2-3; D tentatively reads TRBD1 or TRBD2 (5 bases each). The CDR3 covers 12 residues. The V end was cut by 6 bases, the J end by 11 bases, with 15 bases between. Per the germline V gene, CDR1 is MNHEY and CDR2 is SVGAGI. The CDR3 DNA reads as TGTGCCAGCAGATCTGGGACCCTGGGGCAGTATTTT. Its translation: CASRSGTLGQYF.

On this clone: Other nucleotide sequences from this sample produce the same CDR3. This rearrangement joins TRBV5-1 to TRBJ1-1; TRBD1 agrees at 8 bases. Trimming took 7 bases from V and 1 from J; bases not matched to a gene: 9. Germline CDR1 and CDR2: SGHRS and YFSETQ. This CDR3 is built from 15 residues. The CDR3 is CASSLTGTGNTEAFF. CDR3 bases: TGCGCCAGCTCCTTAACCGGGACAGGGAACACTGAAGCTTTCTTT. Filled out from reference TRBV5-1 and TRBJ1-1, the complete variable domain reads KAGVTQTPRYLIKTRGQQVTLSCSPISGHRSVSWYQQTPGQGLQFLFEYFSETQRNKGNFPGRFSGRQFSNSRSEMNVSTLELGDSALYLCASSLTGTGNTEAFFGQGTRLTVV.

This chain joins TRBV4-2 and TRBJ1-6, with a weak D call TRBD1 (6 bases). This CDR3 has 16 amino acids. The V gene's germline CDR1 is LGHNA and CDR2 YNFKEQ. Trimming removed 2 bases from V and 5 bases from J, with 13 bases in between. The CDR3 spells CASSQPEGVNNSPLHF. The CDR3 nucleotides read TGTGCCAGCAGCCAACCTGAGGGGGTGAATAATTCACCCCTCCACTTT.

The V and J genes are TRBV15 and TRBJ1-5, with D unresolved. Germline V gene sequence: CDR1 LNHNV, CDR2 YYDKDF (reference sequence). V was shortened by 1 base and J by 1 base, with 11 bases between the two germline ends. The CDR3 runs 16 residues. CDR3 in DNA: TGTGCCACCAGCAGAGTGCGGTCGGGGAGCAATCAGCCCCAGCATTTT. Protein sequence: CATSRVRSGSNQPQHF.

This clone has just a few counts. The DNA of the CDR3 is TGCGCCCTCAAGCAAGGGCGGTACTACGAGCAGTACTTC. It codes for CALKQGRYYEQYF. V gene TRBV10-1 combines with J gene TRBJ2-7; D remains ambiguous. The V end lost 11 bases, the J end lost 3 bases, and 17 bases lay between the germline ends. The CDR3 loop spans 13 amino acids. CDR1 is WNHNN, CDR2 SYGVQD, per germline (reference sequence).

This chain uses TRBV23-1 with TRBJ2-3; weak D call: TRBD2 (6 bases). TRBV23-1 has ORF status, its function being uncertain. This CDR3 region has 14 residues. Between the trimmed V and J ends, which lost 11 bases and 2 bases, there was a span of 17 bases. The CDR3 region is CAPKRRGVTDTQYF. For the CDR3, the DNA is TGCGCCCCCAAACGGAGGGGTGTCACAGATACGCAGTATTTT.

The rearrangement joins TRBV10-3 to TRBJ1-1; D perhaps matches TRBD1 (6 bases). Germline lookup yields CDR1 ENHRY and CDR2 SYGVKD. V dropped 8 bases and J dropped 4 bases, with 14 bases sitting between them. The CDR3 is 13 residues long. In DNA, the CDR3 is TGTGCCATCCGACAGGATGAAAGCACTGAAGCTTTCTTT. Amino acid sequence: CAIRQDESTEAFF.

The rearrangement links TRBV4-3 to TRBJ1-2, with a tentative D call TRBD1 (6 bases). Germline V lookup: CDR1 LGHNA, CDR2 YSLEER. This CDR3 region has 13 residues. Trimming took 5 bases from V and 8 from J, leaving 15 bases between them. CDR3 sequence (DNA): TGCGCCAGCAGCAGCGTCAGGGGCGGGGGCTACACCTTC. It encodes CASSSVRGGGYTF.